This is a list of T cell receptor beta chains from one sample in a study of blood T cell repertoires in COVID-19. Repertoires were generated with immunoSEQ multiplex PCR, while TCRdb's copy carries only in-frame clones and drops some. This sample has 300,000 to 450,000 clones, with about 85% found just once. The sequenced sample consisted of peripheral blood. The receptors shown here come from a woman younger than 30 with acute or convalescent COVID-19. The CDR3 runs from the conserved cysteine through the conserved F or W. A D gene is named only where the DNA matches it firmly. Clone size is not always given. Where it is, it says once, few, many or a class for expanded clones.

j_call d_call v_call clone_size cdr3_aa cdr3_nt
TRBJ1-6 - TRBV6-1 - CASSERQGNNSPLHF TGTGCCAGCAGTGAAAGGCAGGGGAATAATTCACCCCTCCACTTT
TRBJ2-1 TRBD2 TRBV7-9 - CASSLGRTSDYNEQFF TGTGCCAGCAGCTTAGGCCGGACTAGCGACTACAATGAGCAGTTCTTC
TRBJ1-2 - TRBV7-2 once CASSRETGRYLNYGYTF TGTGCCAGCAGTCGAGAGACAGGCCGATATCTTAACTATGGCTACACCTTC
TRBJ2-2 - TRBV6-5 - CAAERTGELFF TGTGCCGCCGAACGGACCGGGGAGCTGTTTTTT
TRBJ2-1 TRBD1 TRBV6-1 - CASSATGVQGTSSYNEQFF TGTGCCAGCAGTGCCACAGGGGTTCAAGGCACGAGTTCCTACAATGAGCAGTTCTTC
TRBJ2-7 - TRBV15 - CATSPSASGGDEQYF TGTGCCACCAGTCCTTCGGCGAGCGGTGGGGACGAGCAGTACTTC
TRBJ2-5 TRBD1 TRBV5-1 - CASSRLPPGQGQETQYF TGCGCCAGCAGCCGGCTCCCCCCGGGACAGGGGCAAGAGACCCAGTACTTC
TRBJ2-5 - TRBV28 - CASAGGTQETQYF TGTGCCAGCGCCGGCGGAACCCAAGAGACCCAGTACTTC
TRBJ2-7 - TRBV7-8 few CASSLQGEQYF TGTGCCAGCAGCTTACAGGGCGAGCAGTACTTC
TRBJ2-5 TRBD2 TRBV11-2 - CASSRGEETQYF TGTGCCAGCAGTCGGGGGGAAGAGACCCAGTACTTC
TRBJ2-5 TRBD1 TRBV10-3 - CAISSGTGGETQYF TGTGCCATCAGTTCAGGGACAGGGGGAGAGACCCAGTACTTC
TRBJ2-7 - TRBV7-8 few CASSGMGQDLTYEQYF TGTGCCAGCAGCGGTATGGGGCAGGACCTAACCTACGAGCAGTACTTC
TRBJ2-7 - TRBV6-6 - CASSYTGAGVDEQYF TGTGCCAGCAGTTACACGGGGGCGGGAGTTGACGAGCAGTACTTC
TRBJ1-6 TRBD1 TRBV7-2 - CASSFGTGMALHF TGTGCCAGCAGCTTCGGGACAGGGATGGCCCTCCACTTT
TRBJ1-2 - TRBV7-2 few CASSSPGHLNRVGF TGTGCCAGCAGCTCCCCGGGACATCTGAATAGAGTCGGATTC
TRBJ1-3 TRBD1 TRBV19 - CASIQGAPGNTIYF TGTGCCAGTATCCAGGGGGCGCCTGGAAACACCATATATTTT
TRBJ1-5 TRBD1 TRBV19 - CASSRQGNVGNQPQHF TGTGCCAGTAGTAGACAGGGGAATGTGGGCAATCAGCCCCAGCATTTT
TRBJ2-3 - TRBV6-4 once CASSPSTDTQYF TGTGCCAGCAGTCCTAGCACAGATACGCAGTATTTT
TRBJ2-1 TRBD2 TRBV5-1 - CASGLAGADNEQFF TGCGCCAGCGGACTAGCGGGAGCGGACAATGAGCAGTTCTTC
TRBJ2-3 TRBD1 TRBV7-3 - CASSLLDRVTDTQYF TGTGCCAGCAGCTTACTGGACAGGGTGACAGATACGCAGTATTTT
TRBJ2-7 - TRBV9 - CASSPQGTSSYEQYF TGTGCCAGCAGCCCCCAGGGGACCAGCTCCTACGAGCAGTACTTC
TRBJ1-2 TRBD1 TRBV29-1 - CSVNDLDRGPNYGYTF TGCAGCGTTAATGATCTGGACAGGGGCCCAAACTATGGCTACACCTTC
TRBJ1-5 TRBD1 TRBV4-2 - CASSQETGLQVLSNQPQHF TGTGCCAGCAGCCAAGAGACAGGGCTTCAGGTGTTGAGCAATCAGCCCCAGCATTTT
TRBJ1-1 - TRBV19 - CASSIYGGDNTEAFF TGTGCCAGTAGTATTTATGGCGGGGATAACACTGAAGCTTTCTTT
TRBJ2-7 TRBD1 TRBV5-6 - CASSLTYDRGNYEQYF TGTGCCAGCAGCTTGACGTACGACAGGGGAAACTACGAGCAGTACTTC
TRBJ1-6 TRBD1 TRBV9 - CASSVGTGDPLHF TGTGCCAGCAGCGTCGGGACAGGGGATCCCCTCCACTTT